This TCR beta chain appears in the sequencing data of a study of OX40 agonist ivuxolimab in advanced cancers. Sequenced by immunoSEQ multiplex PCR; TCRdb stores in-frame clones only, minus some. Of around 70,000 clones listed, 88% are singletons. V shed 5 bases and J 3 bases; nucleotides not matched to a gene: 4. The germline gives CDR1 KGHSH, CDR2 LQKENI. This CDR3 has 13 residues. The clonotype comes from an adult with an advanced solid tumor such as melanoma, head and neck, liver or kidney cancer. Sequencing used CD4+ or CD8+ T cells sorted from blood, obtained in a trial of the OX40 agonist ivuxolimab. The J gene is TRBJ2-7, the V gene TRBV18; 7 bases fit TRBD2. The CDR3 DNA reads TGTGCCAGCTCATCCGGGGAGGGCTACGAGCAGTACTTC. Translating it yields CASSSGEGYEQYF. Using reference TRBV18 and TRBJ2-7 for the parts outside the CDR3, the full variable domain is NAGVMQNPRHLVRRRGQEARLRCSPMKGHSHVYWYRQLPEEGLKFMVYLQKENIIDESGMPKERFSAEFPKEGPSILRIQQVVRGDSAAYFCASSSGEGYEQYFGPGTRLTVT.